This T cell receptor beta chain is from a study of shared clonotypes between healthy human individuals. Study as a whole: The study used three CD4 naive, three CD4 memory, two CD8 naive and one CD8 memory plate per donor. Whole-study results and caveats: Non-shared clonotypes showed lower generation probabilities than clonotypes common to all four donors.

The germline V gene encodes CDR1 MNHEY and CDR2 SMNVEV (reference sequence). V was clipped by 6 bases and J by 2 bases, with 11 bases between them. The CDR3 runs to 13 residues. In its sample, this clone was seen many times. Its antigen is as yet unknown. At the DNA level, this CDR3 is encoded by other sequences in the same sample as well. This table comes from immunoSEQ multiplex PCR, and its TCRdb copy is limited to in-frame clones, with some not included. This table has roughly 110,000 clones, over 65% appearing once. The receptor was isolated from a woman aged 25 to 39 in good health. Sequencing was done on a sample of memory CD8+ T cells sorted from blood. Specified subset: CD45RO+ cells pooled with CCR7-negative TemRA cells. The gene calls are TRBV27 and TRBJ2-7; perhaps TRBD1 as D (5 bases). The CDR3 nucleotides read TGTGCCAGCAGCCAGGGCGCAACCTACGAGCAGTACTTC. Translation: CASSQGATYEQYF.